These 27 T cell receptor beta chains originate from one sample sequenced in a study of blood T cells in healthy people across ages. Primed by a sample-barcoded 5' primer and a J-beta primer mix, a second PCR proceeded for about 6 to 12 cycles. TCRdb fed the 5' RACE reads into MiXCR, producing one record per CDR3 protein. Of over 550,000 distinct CDR3 sequences listed, about 30% are singletons. Sequencing was done on a sample of blood. Source of these receptors: a woman aged 80 or older in good health.

This clonotype showed up many times. The rearrangement uses TRBV20-1 and TRBJ2-7; possibly TRBD1 for D (5 bases). This CDR3 has 14 residues. CDR1 and CDR2 from the germline V gene are DFQATT and SNEGSKA (reference sequence). Trimming cost V 4 bases and J 6 bases, with 19 bases left between them. CDR3 DNA: TGCAGTGCTACCGGGCCAGGGTGGACCTCCGAGCAGTACTTC. This sequence encodes CSATGPGWTSEQYF.

The J gene is TRBJ1-1, the V gene TRBV20-1; 7 bases map to TRBD1. Trimming cost V 0 bases and J 1 base; bases outside gene matches: 5. This CDR3 contains 15 residues. Germline V lookup: CDR1 DFQATT, CDR2 SNEGSKA (reference sequence). CDR3 DNA sequence: TGCAGTGCTAGAGACCCGGACAGGCCGAACACTGAAGCTTTCTTT. This translates into CSARDPDRPNTEAFF.

This clonotype was found many times. The chain couples TRBV10-3 to TRBJ1-1, with 10 bases fitting TRBD1. CDR1 is ENHRY and CDR2 is SYGVKD in the germline V gene. After removal of 5 bases from V and 2 bases from J, the junction contained 2 bases not matched to a gene. This CDR3 spans 14 amino acids. The CDR3 reads CAISRTGGNTEAFF. The CDR3 nucleotides are TGTGCCATCAGTCGGACAGGGGGTAACACTGAAGCTTTCTTT.

This clonotype was counted many times. Given a much more abundant clone one base away, this may be a read error. V usage is TRBV25-1 and J usage is TRBJ2-5, with D tentatively TRBD1 or TRBD2 (6 bases each). Trimming left V 5 bases short and J 11 bases short, with 21 bases between. This CDR3 has 14 amino acids. The germline gives CDR1 MGHDK, CDR2 SYGVNS. In DNA form, the CDR3 reads TGTGCCAGCAGTACCTCGAAGGGGGGCAATGAGCAGTACTTC. This codes for CASSTSKGGNEQYF. Looking up the rest from reference TRBV25-1 and TRBJ2-5 gives the full variable domain: EADIYQTPRYLVIGTGKKITLECSQTMGHDKMYWYQQDPGMELHLIHYSYGVNSTEKGDLSSESTVSRIRTEHFPLTLESARPSHTSQYLCASSTSKGGNEQYFGPGTRLLVL.

This clonotype has just a few counts. Mismatch with germline at one junction end may stem from a read error. This chain connects TRBV7-2 to TRBJ1-2; 10 nucleotides line up with TRBD1. From germline, CDR1 is SGHTA and CDR2 FQGNSA. This CDR3 has 16 residues. DNA for the CDR3: TGTGCCAGCAGTTTAGGGTTGGGACAGGGGTTCTGTGGCTACACCTTC. Translating it yields CASSLGLGQGFCGYTF.

CDR3 bases: TGTGCCAGCAGCCAAGATGGGAATCAGCCCCAGCATTTT. It codes for CASSQDGNQPQHF. The chain has TRBV3-1 and TRBJ1-5; no clear D gene. CDR1 is LGHDT and CDR2 is YNNKEL in the germline V gene (reference sequence). The CDR3 is made up of 13 amino acids. V was clipped by 0 bases and J by 4 bases, with 4 bases between them.

This clonotype was observed at least ten times. J is TRBJ2-5 and V is TRBV11-2; TRBD2 matches at 8 bases. The V gene end was trimmed by 0 bases and the J gene end by 4 bases; junction bases not matched to a gene: 7. The CDR3 covers 16 residues. The germline V gene encodes CDR1 SGHAT and CDR2 FQNNGV. CDR3 DNA sequence: TGTGCCAGCAGCTTAGAGTTGGCCAGCGGGGGAGAGACCCAGTACTTC. Translation: CASSLELASGGETQYF.

This sequence joins TRBV6-6 and TRBJ1-6, with TRBD1 matching 7 bases. With V trimmed by 2 bases and J by 11 bases, 6 bases remained unmatched. CDR3 length equals 14 residues. Germline V gene sequence: CDR1 MNHNY, CDR2 SVGAGI (reference sequence). The CDR3 sequence is CASSYDREWTPLHF. For the CDR3, the DNA is TGTGCCAGCAGTTACGACAGGGAGTGGACACCCCTCCACTTT.

Worth noting for this clonotype: This may come from a read error, since a much larger clone is one base off. This chain uses TRBV28 with TRBJ1-2, with D possibly matching TRBD1 (5 bases). Germline V lookup: CDR1 MDHEN, CDR2 SYDVKM. The CDR3 totals 12 residues. CDR3 bases: TGTGCCAGCGGGGGGTATAACTATCGCTACACCTTC. The encoded protein is CASGGYNYRYTF.

This chain uses TRBV6-6 with TRBJ2-7; D is uncertain. This CDR3 contains 11 residues. V lost 6 bases, J lost 7 bases, and 10 bases lay in between. CDR1 and CDR2 from the germline V gene are MNHNY and SVGAGI (reference sequence). The CDR3 spells CASRDQGEQYF. CDR3 nucleotide sequence: TGTGCCAGCAGAGATCAAGGTGAGCAGTACTTC.

A remark on this clonotype: A much larger clone is a single base away; this may be a read error. V usage is TRBV20-1 and J usage is TRBJ2-5, with D perhaps given as TRBD1 or TRBD2 (5 bases each). V was cut by 6 bases and J by 11 bases, with 40 bases left in between. This CDR3 has 19 residues. Germline lookup yields CDR1 DFQATT and CDR2 SNEGSKA (reference sequence). In DNA form, the CDR3 reads TGCAGTGCCCGCAGGGTGGGGACGGCTTTATCCTTACCCAGCAATGAGCAGTACTTC. Translating it yields CSARRVGTALSLPSNEQYF.

This clonotype was seen ten or more times. The chain has TRBV27 and TRBJ2-1, with 13 bases fitting TRBD2. This CDR3 has 16 amino acids. J gave up 3 bases and V 6 bases, and 5 bases lay outside the gene matches. The germline V gene encodes CDR1 MNHEY and CDR2 SMNVEV (reference sequence). This CDR3 is CASSRTSGGFYNEQFF. In nucleotides, the CDR3 is TGTGCCAGCAGCCGGACTAGCGGGGGATTCTACAATGAGCAGTTCTTC.

The chain is built from TRBV20-1 and TRBJ1-1, with no clear D. The CDR3 has 13 amino acids. Germline CDR1 DFQATT, CDR2 SNEGSKA (reference sequence). V lost 5 bases and J 1 base, leaving 11 bases between the germline ends. The CDR3 region is CSAEDGKNTEAFF. The CDR3 DNA reads as TGCAGTGCTGAAGACGGAAAGAACACTGAAGCTTTCTTT.

There are many counts of this clonotype. The chain carries TRBV15 and TRBJ2-7, with 7 bases aligning to TRBD2. Unmatched junction bases numbered 9, after V lost 0 bases and J lost 7 bases. Looked up from germline, CDR1 is LNHNV and CDR2 is YYDKDF (reference sequence). The CDR3 is made up of 15 amino acids. In DNA, the CDR3 is TGTGCCACCAGCAGAGACAGCGGGATCCAGTGGGAGCAGTACTTC. Its translation is CATSRDSGIQWEQYF.

This clonotype has more than one count but fewer than ten. J is TRBJ2-1 and V is TRBV6-2 or TRBV6-3; D not resolved. Germline loops: CDR1 MNHEY, CDR2 SVGEGT. The CDR3 spans 15 residues. The ends were cut back, 5 bases at V and 1 base at J, with 12 bases in the middle. The CDR3 DNA follows: TGTGCCAGCAGTCCTTTAGCTAGATCCTACAATGAGCAGTTCTTC. As protein: CASSPLARSYNEQFF.

This rearrangement joins TRBV6-5 to TRBJ1-3; the match to TRBD1 covers 8 bases. V was pared by 2 bases and J by 4 bases, with 4 bases of the junction left unmatched. This CDR3 has 15 residues. Germline-derived CDR1 and CDR2 are MNHEY and SVGAGI. CDR3 residues: CASSYRGTGGNTIYF. DNA of the CDR3: TGTGCCAGCAGTTACCGCGGGACAGGCGGAAACACCATATATTTT.

Many counts were recorded for this clonotype. The rearrangement uses TRBV20-1 and TRBJ2-7, with 16 positions matching TRBD2. Germline CDR1 DFQATT, CDR2 SNEGSKA (reference sequence). CDR3 length equals 19 residues. Trimming removed 5 bases from V and 1 base from J; junction bases left unmatched: 14. CDR3 region: CSARRPGTSGGARSYEQYF. CDR3 nucleotide sequence: TGCAGTGCTCGACGTCCCGGGACTAGCGGGGGGGCGAGATCCTACGAGCAGTACTTC.

This clonotype was seen ten or more times. Here the CDR3 reads CASIRTGSNYGYTF. CDR3 bases: TGTGCCAGCATTAGGACGGGTAGTAACTATGGCTACACCTTC. The chain has TRBV25-1 and TRBJ1-2; D gene unclear. V was clipped by 7 bases and J by 1 base, with 13 bases between them. Germline V gene data show CDR1 as MGHDK and CDR2 as SYGVNS. This CDR3 comprises 14 residues.

The gene calls are TRBV29-1 and TRBJ2-5, with D unclear. The length of the CDR3 is 13 residues. Trimming left V 1 base short and J 5 bases short, with 11 bases between. CDR1 and CDR2 from the germline V gene are SQVTM and ANQGSEA. The CDR3 DNA sequence: TGCAGCGTTGAAGGTAATAGACGGGAGACCCAGTACTTC. Protein product: CSVEGNRRETQYF.

This clonotype is a singleton in its sample. This chain connects TRBV7-6 to TRBJ2-1; no clear D gene. Trimming took 3 bases from V and 5 from J, leaving 8 bases between them. CDR3 length: 13 amino acids. Looked up from germline, CDR1 is SGHVS and CDR2 is FNYEAQ. Here the CDR3 DNA reads TGTGCCAGCAGCTTTGTGTCCCACAATGAGCAGTTCTTC. Protein: CASSFVSHNEQFF.

On this clonotype: At one end the junction does not follow the germline gene, possibly because of a read error. The chain has TRBV7-9 and TRBJ2-1, with 12 bases identical to TRBD1. Germline V gene sequence: CDR1 SEHNR, CDR2 FQNEAQ (reference sequence). The CDR3 length is 16 residues. CDR3 DNA: TGTGCTAGCAGCTTAGGCCCGGGACAGGGGGCATACGAGCAGTTCTTC. This encodes CASSLGPGQGAYEQFF.

As regards this clonotype: A much larger clone differs by one base, so this may be a read error. The chain employs TRBV10-2 and TRBJ2-5; 9 nucleotides align to TRBD1. Germline V gene sequence: CDR1 WSHSY, CDR2 SAAADI. CDR3 size: 14 residues. Losses at the gene ends were 6 bases for V and 11 bases for J; bases not matched to a gene: 13. The CDR3 loop is CASRTGTGINEQYF. In DNA, the CDR3 is TGCGCCAGCAGGACCGGGACAGGGATCAATGAGCAGTACTTC.

This clonotype was detected ten times or more. The CDR3 is CASRSDSLEGYTF. The CDR3 bases are TGTGCCAGCAGATCCGACAGTTTGGAGGGCTACACCTTC. The chain recombines TRBV6-2 or TRBV6-3 with TRBJ1-2; weak D call: TRBD1 (5 bases). The CDR3 runs 13 residues. Trimming shortened V by 6 bases and J by 8 bases, and 16 bases separated the two germline ends. Germline V CDR1 and CDR2: MNHEY, SVGEGT.

This clonotype was observed at least ten times. In DNA form, the CDR3 reads TGCAGCGTTCTCTCTAACAACGAGCAGTACTTC. As protein: CSVLSNNEQYF. This chain connects TRBV29-1 to TRBJ2-7, with D uncertain. The CDR3 totals 11 residues. V was cut by 5 bases and J by 5 bases, with 10 bases left in between. Germline V gene sequence: CDR1 SQVTM, CDR2 ANQGSEA.

This clonotype was counted many times. CDR3 bases: TGCGCCAGCAGCCAGACGACAGTCACAGATACGCAGTATTTT. Translated: CASSQTTVTDTQYF. The chain joins TRBV4-3 to TRBJ2-3; TRBD1 is a possible D gene (5 bases). The CDR3 spans 14 residues. Germline CDR1 LGHNA, CDR2 YSLEER. V lost 3 bases to trimming and J lost 2 bases, with 9 bases between them.

This clonotype was seen repeatedly, ten times or more. The chain has TRBV15 and TRBJ2-3; D call uncertain. With 0 bases removed from V and 5 bases from J, the gap between germline ends came to 3 bases. The V gene's germline CDR1 is LNHNV and CDR2 YYDKDF (reference sequence). The CDR3 contains 12 residues. The CDR3 sequence is CATSRDKDTQYF. The CDR3 DNA reads as TGTGCCACCAGCAGAGACAAAGATACGCAGTATTTT.

This clonotype came up many times. The J gene is TRBJ2-7, the V gene TRBV5-1; 7 nucleotides agree with TRBD1. With 3 bases clipped from V and 2 bases from J, the junction kept 14 bases outside the gene matches. The CDR3 sequence is 17 residues long. The germline gives CDR1 SGHRS, CDR2 YFSETQ. CDR3 in DNA: TGCGCCAGCAGCTCCAATACCGGGACAGTTCCGACCTACGAGCAGTACTTC. It translates to CASSSNTGTVPTYEQYF. Full variable domain (remainder filled in from reference TRBV5-1 and TRBJ2-7): KAGVTQTPRYLIKTRGQQVTLSCSPISGHRSVSWYQQTPGQGLQFLFEYFSETQRNKGNFPGRFSGRQFSNSRSEMNVSTLELGDSALYLCASSSNTGTVPTYEQYFGPGTRLTVT.